These 2 T cell receptor beta chains were sequenced from one sample in a study of CD8+CD57+ T cells in acquired aplastic anemia. Genomic DNA provided the template from which TCR beta VDJ and CDR3 profiles were obtained. TCRdb recomputed calls from the reads with MiXCR, one row per CDR3 protein. The table has 150,000 to 200,000 distinct CDR3 sequences, approximately 48% seen once. The sequenced patients had an expansion of CD8+CD57+ cells seen by flow cytometry. Sequences were obtained from sorted CD4+, CD8+, or CD8+CD57+ T cells (not recorded which) from PBMCs. The origin of the receptors is a human donor with aplastic anemia.

The chain couples TRBV19 to TRBJ2-2; a possible D gene is TRBD1 (5 bases). In germline, CDR1 is LNHDA, CDR2 SQIVND (reference sequence). The CDR3 runs 12 residues. The CDR3 is CACDRETGELFF. Here the CDR3 DNA reads TGTGCTTGTGACAGAGAAACCGGGGAGCTGTTTTTT.

In the case of this clonotype: With a much larger clone just one base away, this may be a read error. V gene TRBV5-1 combines with J gene TRBJ2-5, with 7 bases identical to TRBD2. CDR3 size: 18 residues. Trimming took 1 base from V and 2 from J; bases not matched to a gene: 14. Germline V gene sequence: CDR1 SGHRS, CDR2 YFSETQ. The CDR3 loop is CASSLMASGPSIQETQYF. In DNA, the CDR3 is TGCGCCAGCAGCTTGATGGCTAGCGGACCCAGTATTCAAGAGACCCAGTACTTC.